A selection of T cell receptor beta chains follows, all from one sample in a study of blood T cells in healthy people across ages. TCRdb ran MiXCR on the 5' RACE reads and lists one entry per CDR3 protein. The sample records around 800,000 distinct CDR3 sequences, around 24% being singletons. This same sample was also taken into another study, of T cells of mothers and their children.

The sample taken for sequencing was blood. The receptors stem from a boy younger than 18 in good health. Each CDR3 is given with its conserved first and last residue. Each record gives: D gene, J gene, clone size, V gene, CDR3 DNA, CDR3 protein. A D gene is named only where the DNA matches it firmly. Clone size is not always given. Where it is, it says once, few, many or a class for expanded clones.

-	TRBJ2-5	-	TRBV12-3/TRBV12-4	TGTGCCAGCACTTTAGGGACCCGAAGGGGAGAGACCCAGTACTTC	CASTLGTRRGETQYF
TRBD1	TRBJ2-1	-	TRBV30	TGTGCCTGGAGTGTACTGGACAGGGATTACAATGAGCAGTTCTTC	CAWSVLDRDYNEQFF
-	TRBJ2-5	-	TRBV12-3/TRBV12-4	TGTGCCAGCAGTTTAGGCAGGGGGGCAGAGACCCAGTACTTC	CASSLGRGAETQYF
-	TRBJ2-3	-	TRBV7-2	TGTGCCAGCAGCTTGACGCGCTTTGCAGATACGCAGTATTTT	CASSLTRFADTQYF
TRBD1	TRBJ1-5	many	TRBV20-1	TGCAGTGCTGGCCGATCCGAGGGGGCGCGGGGTCAGCCCCAGCATTTT	CSAGRSEGARGQPQHF
-	TRBJ2-7	-	TRBV11-2	TGTGCCAGCAGCTCGATACAGGGATCCTACGAGCAGTACTTC	CASSSIQGSYEQYF
-	TRBJ2-4	once	TRBV4-2	TGTGCCAGCAGCCAATCCCGAGGCAGGGGAGTGGACATTCAGTACTTC	CASSQSRGRGVDIQYF
TRBD2	TRBJ2-3	few	TRBV20-1	TGCAGTGCTAGAAAGGCTAGCGGGGGCTCAGATACGCAGTATTTT	CSARKASGGSDTQYF
TRBD1	TRBJ1-2	-	TRBV6-1	TGTGCCAGCGGAGACAGGGGCGAGGGGTATGGCTACACCTTC	CASGDRGEGYGYTF
TRBD2	TRBJ2-3	-	TRBV12-3/TRBV12-4	TGTGCCAGCATCCTGGGGGGGGGTGCCGCAGATACGCAGTATTTT	CASILGGGAADTQYF
-	TRBJ2-6	few	TRBV5-5	TGTGCCAGCAGCACGACAGGACCTGGGGCCAACGTCCTGACTTTC	CASSTTGPGANVLTF
-	TRBJ2-3	-	TRBV6-1	TGTGCCAGCAAGATTACCTCTAGCACAGATACGCAGTATTTT	CASKITSSTDTQYF
-	TRBJ1-1	few	TRBV20-1	TGCAGTGCTAGAGACTGGGGGGGGATGAACACTGAAGCTTTCTTT	CSARDWGGMNTEAFF
TRBD1	TRBJ2-4	-	TRBV29-1	TGCAGCGTGCACCCGGGACAGGATAAAAACATTCAGTACTTC	CSVHPGQDKNIQYF
-	TRBJ2-4	-	TRBV28	TGTGCCAGCAGTCCGGCCAGCAAAAACATTCAGTACTTC	CASSPASKNIQYF
-	TRBJ2-3	-	TRBV29-1	TGCAGCGTTTCCCCCCAGGGAACAGATACGCAGTATTTT	CSVSPQGTDTQYF
-	TRBJ2-7	-	TRBV7-9	TGTGCCAGCAGCTCCCTCGGGGCTTCCTCCTACGAGCAGTACTTC	CASSSLGASSYEQYF
-	TRBJ2-5	-	TRBV19	TGTGCCAGTAGTATAGATCTGGCCTCCCACCAGACCCAGTACTTC	CASSIDLASHQTQYF
-	TRBJ2-7	few	TRBV27	TGTGCCAGCAGTCAAAACCCGGACGGGCTCGAGCAGTACTTC	CASSQNPDGLEQYF
-	TRBJ2-5	-	TRBV3-1	TGTGCCAGCAGCCAGGACCGCCAGTACTTC	CASSQDRQYF
-	TRBJ2-3	-	TRBV27	TGTGCCAGTGGGGGGCGGGGATCCACAGATACGCAGTATTTT	CASGGRGSTDTQYF
-	TRBJ2-3	few	TRBV11-3	TGTGCCAGCAGCTTCGGGACGACAGTTAGCACAGATACGCAGTATTTT	CASSFGTTVSTDTQYF
-	TRBJ2-7	-	TRBV28	TGTGCCAGCAGCTCCCCCCGGACGGGGGCCTACGAGCAGTACTTC	CASSSPRTGAYEQYF
TRBD2	TRBJ2-7	few	TRBV4-1	TGCGCCAGCAGACCAGGCCCGGCTAGCGGCGACGAGCAGTACTTC	CASRPGPASGDEQYF
TRBD1	TRBJ2-7	few	TRBV6-5	TGTGCCAGACCGGGACAGTCCTACGAGCAGTACTTC	CARPGQSYEQYF
-	TRBJ2-5	-	TRBV7-9	TGTGCCAGCAGCTTCATTGTAGCAGGGGAGGAGACCCAGTACTTC	CASSFIVAGEETQYF
TRBD1	TRBJ2-7	-	TRBV28	TGTACCAGCAGTCGATCAGGGGGAGCGTACGAGCAGTACTTC	CTSSRSGGAYEQYF
-	TRBJ1-4	-	TRBV20-1	TGCAGTGCTCCCCGACAGGCGTCTAATGAAAAACTGTTTTTT	CSAPRQASNEKLFF
TRBD2	TRBJ2-7	few	TRBV6-1	TGTGCCGGCATCGGAGCGGGGGGACCTTCCTACGAGCAGTACTTC	CAGIGAGGPSYEQYF
-	TRBJ2-3	few	TRBV11-3	TGTGCCAGCAGCTTAGGAAGGACGGAAACAGATACGCAGTATTTT	CASSLGRTETDTQYF
-	TRBJ1-2	-	TRBV2	TGTGCCAGCGGAATGACAACTAACTATGGCTACACCTTC	CASGMTTNYGYTF
-	TRBJ1-4	-	TRBV20-1	TGCAGTGCTAGGTCCTTACTAAAACTGTTTTTT	CSARSLLKLFF
-	TRBJ2-2	-	TRBV20-1	TGCAGTGCTAGTCACCCCCAGAGATTGAACACCGGGGAGCTGTTTTTT	CSASHPQRLNTGELFF
TRBD2	TRBJ2-3	few	TRBV20-1	TGCAGTGCTGCCGGGACTAGCGGGGCCAGCACAGATACGCAGTATTTT	CSAAGTSGASTDTQYF
-	TRBJ2-6	few	TRBV7-3	TGTGCCAGCAGCCCACCCCAGGGAGTAGGTGGGGCCAACGTCCTGACTTTC	CASSPPQGVGGANVLTF
TRBD1	TRBJ2-7	-	TRBV5-1	TGCGCCAGCAGCTCTTCGGGACAGGTATACGAGCAGTACTTC	CASSSSGQVYEQYF
-	TRBJ2-7	-	TRBV27	TGTGCCAGCAGTTGGGCAGGGGGGGTATACGAGCAGTACTTC	CASSWAGGVYEQYF
TRBD1	TRBJ2-5	-	TRBV6-1	TGTGCCAGCAGTGAGGACAGGGATGAGACCCAGTACTTC	CASSEDRDETQYF
TRBD1	TRBJ2-1	few	TRBV3-1	TGTGCCAGCAGCCCGACCCCGGACAGGGCCGATGAGCAGTTCTTC	CASSPTPDRADEQFF
TRBD1	TRBJ1-2	few	TRBV11-2	TGTGCCAGCAGCTTAGAGGGCGGGACAGTGGCGGCTCTCTTC	CASSLEGGTVAALF
-	TRBJ2-4	-	TRBV6-1	TGTGCCAGCAGTGAAGCGTACAGGTCTCTAGGAAACATTCAGTACTTC	CASSEAYRSLGNIQYF
-	TRBJ1-3	few	TRBV29-1	TGCAGCGTTGCTACGTCCGGTGGAAACACCATATATTTT	CSVATSGGNTIYF
-	TRBJ1-5	-	TRBV20-1	TGCAGTGCTAGAGTAGAAAAGGAAAATCAGCCCCAGCATTTT	CSARVEKENQPQHF
-	TRBJ2-5	-	TRBV5-5	TGTGCCAGCAGTTTGTTGCAGTCCCTCCAAGAGACCCAGTACTTC	CASSLLQSLQETQYF
-	TRBJ1-4	few	TRBV4-1	TGCGCCAGCAGCCAGGGTGGGGTGAAAAAACTGTTTTTT	CASSQGGVKKLFF
-	TRBJ2-7	-	TRBV2	TGTGCCAGCAGTGAATCGGGGGTGGGCGGAGCCTACGAGCAGTACTTC	CASSESGVGGAYEQYF
TRBD1	TRBJ1-2	once	TRBV6-6	TGTGCCAGCAGCCCCGCCGGGGACAGGGGCACGGGCTACACCTTC	CASSPAGDRGTGYTF
-	TRBJ2-7	-	TRBV21-1	TGTGCCAGCAGCAAAGGGGGCGAGCAGTACTTC	CASSKGGEQYF
-	TRBJ1-2	-	TRBV29-1	TGCAGCGTTGACACAGGGTTTTATGGCTACACCTTC	CSVDTGFYGYTF
-	TRBJ1-1	-	TRBV9	TGTGCCAGCAGCGAGGGGAAGCTCGAGAACACTGAAGCTTTCTTT	CASSEGKLENTEAFF
-	TRBJ1-1	-	TRBV2	TGTGCCAGCAGTGCCTTAGGGGGTGCGAACACTGAAGCTTTCTTT	CASSALGGANTEAFF
-	TRBJ2-5	few	TRBV7-7	TGTGCCAGCAGAATCGGCAGGGGAGAAGGGACCCAGTACTTC	CASRIGRGEGTQYF
TRBD1	TRBJ1-1	-	TRBV10-3	TGTGCCATCAGTGAGTCGACAGGGTCCGCTGAAGCTTTCTTT	CAISESTGSAEAFF
-	TRBJ2-6	-	TRBV9	TGTGCCAGCAGCGTAGGCAGGGCTGGGGCCAACGTCCTGACTTTC	CASSVGRAGANVLTF
-	TRBJ1-1	few	TRBV4-1	TGCGCCAGCAGCCCCCAAGAAGGGAAGGGGGACTCTTTCTTT	CASSPQEGKGDSFF